The present entry profiles one T cell receptor (beta chain) with its context. The data belong to a study of blood T cell repertoires in COVID-19. Across the study: The United States, Italy and Spain were the sources of the acute and convalescent COVID-19 samples.

Original methodology: Amplification with reference gene primers provided the estimates of nucleated cell counts. The method was immunoSEQ multiplex PCR; TCRdb's version includes in-frame clones alone and lacks a portion of them. The V and J calls and clone size were taken over from that table, and D and trimming were inferred from the DNA. The sample includes under 250,000 clones, approximately 83% seen only once; the top ten take about 2.4%. Germline loops: CDR1 MNHEY, CDR2 SVGAGI. With 8 bases clipped from V and 4 bases from J, the junction kept 5 bases outside the gene matches. This CDR3 comprises 14 residues.

Material for sequencing was peripheral blood. This sequence was found in a woman aged 60-75 years with acute or convalescent COVID-19. The chain combines TRBV6-5 with TRBJ1-6; 7 positions match TRBD1. CDR3 protein: CASARDRYNSPLHF. The CDR3 region has the DNA TGTGCCAGCGCCAGGGACAGATATAATTCACCCCTCCACTTT.